This TCR beta chain was recovered during a study of shared clonotypes between healthy human individuals. Assay used: immunoSEQ multiplex PCR; TCRdb lists only in-frame clones, some missing. The table lists hundreds of thousands of clones, more than 75% of them singletons. Worth noting for this clone: Its antigen remains unidentified.

Germline CDR1 SGDLS, CDR2 YYNGEE. The CDR3 runs 14 residues. The V gene lost 3 bases and the J gene lost 2 bases, with 11 bases spanning the gap. The study's findings and limits: Some naive CD4 clonotypes, around 4.9%, turned up in common across several donors. Non-shared clonotypes had lower generation probabilities than those shared by all four donors.

V usage is TRBV9 and J usage is TRBJ2-5; D gene unclear. The sample was memory CD8+ T cells sorted from blood. The subset denotes: CD45RO+ cells pooled with CCR7-negative TemRA cells. The receptor was isolated from a man between 18 and 35 years old in good health. The CDR3 sequence: CASSDLGSQETQYF. CDR3 DNA: TGTGCCAGCAGCGACCTGGGGTCGCAAGAGACCCAGTACTTC.